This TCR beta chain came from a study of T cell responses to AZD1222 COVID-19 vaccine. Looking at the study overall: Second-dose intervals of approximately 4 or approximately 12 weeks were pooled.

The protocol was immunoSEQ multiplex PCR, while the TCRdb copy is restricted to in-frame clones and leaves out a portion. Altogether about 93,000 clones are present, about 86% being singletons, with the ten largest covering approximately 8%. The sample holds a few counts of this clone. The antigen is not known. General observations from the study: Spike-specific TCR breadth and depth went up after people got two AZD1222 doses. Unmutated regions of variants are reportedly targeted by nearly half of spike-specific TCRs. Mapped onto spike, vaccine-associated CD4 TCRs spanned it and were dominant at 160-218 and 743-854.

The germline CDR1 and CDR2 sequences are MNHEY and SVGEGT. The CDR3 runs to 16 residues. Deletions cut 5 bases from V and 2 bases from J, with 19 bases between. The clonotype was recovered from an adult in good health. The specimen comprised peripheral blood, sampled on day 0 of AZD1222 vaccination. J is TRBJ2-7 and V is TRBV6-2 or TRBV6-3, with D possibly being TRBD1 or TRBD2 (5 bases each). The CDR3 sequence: CASSQPGRRGTYEQYF. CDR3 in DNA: TGTGCCAGCAGTCAGCCGGGACGAAGGGGAACCTACGAGCAGTACTTC.